One sample yielded the 11 T cell receptor beta chains listed below, sequenced in a study of identical twins. TCRdb itself ran the 5' RACE reads through MiXCR, one entry per CDR3 protein. Among about 730,000 distinct CDR3 sequences listed, about 20% were seen once. The sample was also linked to a second study, of T cells expressing NK-cell markers.

Sequences were obtained from PBMCs. These receptors were taken from a woman in her late teens or twenties in good health.

This clonotype appeared a few times. The rearrangement uses TRBV11-2 and TRBJ2-1; D is ambiguous. The length of the CDR3 is 14 residues. CDR1 is SGHAT, CDR2 FQNNGV, per germline. The V gene lost 5 bases and the J gene lost 4 bases, with 12 bases spanning the gap. The chain's CDR3 is CASSLDTPYNEQFF. The DNA of the CDR3 is TGTGCCAGCAGCCTCGACACACCATACAATGAGCAGTTCTTC.

The chain has TRBV5-1 and TRBJ1-2; TRBD1 is a possible D gene (5 bases). The V gene lost 5 bases and the J gene lost 4 bases, with 15 bases spanning the gap. The CDR3 has 14 amino acids. CDR1 SGHRS and CDR2 YFSETQ come from the germline V gene. The CDR3 loop reads CASRPGRDGYGYTF. CDR3 in DNA: TGCGCCAGCAGACCAGGGAGGGATGGCTATGGCTACACCTTC.

The sample holds one count of this clonotype. J is TRBJ2-1 and V is TRBV18; weak D call: TRBD1 (5 bases). Germline CDR1 is KGHSH and CDR2 is LQKENI. Trimming left V 6 bases short and J 3 bases short, with 12 bases between. This CDR3 region has 14 residues. CDR3: CASSHDRNYNEQFF. CDR3 nucleotide sequence: TGTGCCAGCTCCCATGACAGAAACTACAATGAGCAGTTCTTC.

The chain employs TRBV29-1 and TRBJ2-3; tentatively, D is TRBD2 (6 bases). Trimming removed 3 bases from V and 2 bases from J, with 12 bases in between. Germline-derived CDR1 and CDR2 are SQVTM and ANQGSEA. This CDR3 is built from 14 residues. The CDR3 DNA is TGCAGCGTTGAGGGGCGGGAACACACAGATACGCAGTATTTT. Protein sequence: CSVEGREHTDTQYF.

V gene TRBV20-1 combines with J gene TRBJ2-3; TRBD2 matches 12 bases. The CDR3 consists of 14 residues. V gave up 6 bases and J gave up 5 bases; unmatched junction bases: 6. The V gene's germline CDR1 is DFQATT and CDR2 SNEGSKA (reference sequence). In DNA, the CDR3 is TGCAGTGCGGCTAGCGGGAGGGCCGGAGATACGCAGTATTTT. As protein: CSAASGRAGDTQYF.

This clonotype was observed many times. The rearrangement uses TRBV29-1 and TRBJ1-2, with D possibly being TRBD1 (5 bases). V shed 0 bases and J shed 1 base, with 15 bases lying between them. Germline V CDR1 and CDR2: SQVTM, ANQGSEA. This CDR3 is 16 amino acids long. The CDR3 region has the DNA TGCAGCGTTGAAGATCGAAGCCCAGGGCGTAACTATGGCTACACCTTC. Protein product: CSVEDRSPGRNYGYTF.

The chain recombines TRBV27 with TRBJ2-1; 11 nucleotides agree with TRBD2. Losses at the gene ends were 10 bases for V and 5 bases for J; bases not matched to a gene: 7. This CDR3 is built from 14 residues. The germline CDR1 and CDR2 sequences are MNHEY and SMNVEV (reference sequence). The CDR3 DNA reads TGTGCCACCTCGGGACTAGCGGATGACAATGAGCAGTTCTTC. Protein: CATSGLADDNEQFF.

The chain links TRBV12-3 or TRBV12-4 to TRBJ2-1, with D possibly matching TRBD2 (6 bases). This CDR3 comprises 16 residues. The germline V and J ends were trimmed by 6 bases and 2 bases, with 17 bases remaining between them. The CDR3 bases are TGTGCCAGCAGCGGGCTAGCGACTAGGACCTACAATGAGCAGTTCTTC. Amino acid sequence: CASSGLATRTYNEQFF.

The gene calls are TRBV6-5 and TRBJ2-7; 13 bases map to TRBD2. CDR1 and CDR2 from the germline V gene are MNHEY and SVGAGI. This CDR3 comprises 15 residues. The V gene end was trimmed by 4 bases and the J gene end by 9 bases; junction bases not matched to a gene: 9. For the CDR3, the DNA is TGTGCCAGCAGTTTGACCGGGACTAGCGGGATGAGGCAGTACTTC. Translation: CASSLTGTSGMRQYF.

This clonotype was counted only a few times. This rearrangement joins TRBV10-2 to TRBJ2-1; TRBD1 is a possible D gene (5 bases). CDR3 length: 14 residues. Germline values: CDR1 WSHSY, CDR2 SAAADI. The V end lost 7 bases, the J end lost 4 bases, and 14 bases lay between the germline ends. CDR3 nucleotides: TGCGCCAGCACGGCAGGGTTAGGGTACAATGAGCAGTTCTTC. This gives the protein CASTAGLGYNEQFF.

This clonotype was observed at least ten times. The chain joins TRBV6-2 or TRBV6-3 to TRBJ1-5; no clear D. Looked up from germline, CDR1 is MNHEY and CDR2 is SVGEGT. CDR3 length equals 15 residues. V was clipped by 3 bases and J by 3 bases, with 12 bases between them. Written as DNA, the CDR3 is TGTGCCAGCAGTTATCGGAGGATTTCCAATCAGCCCCAGCATTTT. It translates to CASSYRRISNQPQHF.